These 30 T cell receptor beta chains were all obtained from the same sample, sequenced in a study of early T cells in non-severe SARS-CoV-2 infection. TCRdb reanalysed the 5' RACE reads using MiXCR and keeps one entry per CDR3 protein. The sample records some 83,000 distinct CDR3 sequences, 8% to 13% being singletons. The sample consisted of whole blood, taken at baseline. These receptors all stem from an adult who was a healthcare worker with PCR-confirmed SARS-CoV-2 infection or an uninfected control (not recorded which).

The V gene is TRBV27, the J gene TRBJ2-1, with 9 bases matching TRBD2. There are 14 residues in the CDR3. The germline V gene encodes CDR1 MNHEY and CDR2 SMNVEV (reference sequence). With 5 bases clipped from V and 7 bases from J, the junction kept 6 bases outside the gene matches. CDR3 protein: CASSRAGGDNEQFF. The DNA of the CDR3 is TGTGCCAGCAGTAGAGCGGGAGGTGATAATGAGCAGTTCTTC.

The chain carries TRBV10-3 and TRBJ1-1; 8 bases fit TRBD1. J was trimmed by 3 bases and V by 7 bases; bases with no gene match: 7. This CDR3 comprises 14 residues. Germline CDR1 is ENHRY and CDR2 is SYGVKD. The CDR3 DNA sequence: TGTGCCATCAACCGGGGACAGGTGGACACTGAAGCTTTCTTT. Translated: CAINRGQVDTEAFF.

At least ten counts were recorded for this clonotype. The chain uses TRBV6-6 and TRBJ2-7, with 14 bases fitting TRBD2. V trimming: 0 bases; J trimming: 0 bases; junction bases outside the gene matches: 4. CDR3 size: 18 residues. CDR1 is MNHNY, CDR2 SVGAGI, per germline (reference sequence). The CDR3 region is CASSYSGLAGANSYEQYF. DNA of the CDR3: TGTGCCAGCAGTTACTCGGGACTAGCGGGAGCGAACTCCTACGAGCAGTACTTC.

At least ten counts were recorded for this clonotype. J is TRBJ1-2 and V is TRBV5-1; TRBD1 matches 8 bases. The CDR3 consists of 16 residues. The V and J ends lost 6 bases and 3 bases, in that order; junction bases with no gene match: 13. Germline values: CDR1 SGHRS, CDR2 YFSETQ. In DNA, the CDR3 is TGCGCCAGCAAAGCACAGGGGGGCCAGGACGACTATGGCTACACCTTC. This gives the protein CASKAQGGQDDYGYTF. Supplemented by reference TRBV5-1 and TRBJ1-2, the full variable domain reads KAGVTQTPRYLIKTRGQQVTLSCSPISGHRSVSWYQQTPGQGLQFLFEYFSETQRNKGNFPGRFSGRQFSNSRSEMNVSTLELGDSALYLCASKAQGGQDDYGYTFGSGTRLTVV.

This rearrangement joins TRBV30 to TRBJ1-2, with D possibly TRBD1 on 6 matching bases. The CDR3 is made up of 14 amino acids. The V gene lost 3 bases and the J gene lost 5 bases, with 16 bases spanning the gap. The V gene's germline CDR1 is GTSNPN and CDR2 SVGIG (reference sequence). CDR3 sequence reads: CAWSQPGQRYGYTF. In DNA, the CDR3 is TGTGCCTGGAGCCAACCGGGACAACGGTATGGCTACACCTTC.

The sample holds many counts of this clonotype. V and J are TRBV7-9 and TRBJ2-7; 11 bases align to TRBD2. The germline CDR1 and CDR2 sequences are SEHNR and FQNEAQ (reference sequence). V lost 3 bases and J lost 7; bases outside the gene matches: 8. This CDR3 region has 15 residues. This chain's CDR3 is CASSFTSGGSREQYF. As DNA, the CDR3 is TGTGCCAGCAGCTTCACTAGCGGGGGTAGTAGAGAGCAGTACTTC.

This chain joins TRBV7-3 and TRBJ2-3; TRBD2 matches at 13 bases. The CDR3 covers 16 residues. Germline trimming cut 5 bases from V and 4 bases from J; bases unmatched to any gene: 6. Germline V gives CDR1 SGHTA, CDR2 FQGTGA. The CDR3 is CASSLGLAGEADTQYF. In DNA form, the CDR3 reads TGTGCCAGCAGCCTAGGACTAGCGGGAGAGGCAGATACGCAGTATTTT.

This clonotype was detected only a few times. The V and J genes are TRBV3-1 and TRBJ2-5; D remains ambiguous. The CDR3 contains 15 residues. Germline V gene data show CDR1 as LGHDT and CDR2 as YNNKEL (reference sequence). Trimming stripped 0 bases from V and 1 base from J, with 9 bases between. The CDR3 nucleotides are TGTGCCAGCAGCCAAGATGGAATAAGCCAAGAGACCCAGTACTTC. Protein product: CASSQDGISQETQYF.

This clonotype was seen a few times. The CDR3 loop reads CSADQMKPGTLGTEAFF. The CDR3 bases are TGCAGTGCCGACCAGATGAAACCCGGGACCCTTGGAACTGAAGCTTTCTTT. The chain recombines TRBV20-1 with TRBJ1-1; a possible D gene is TRBD1 (5 bases). Deletions cut 6 bases from V and 5 bases from J, with 28 bases between. The CDR3 consists of 17 residues. Germline CDR1 reads DFQATT; CDR2 reads SNEGSKA (reference sequence).

This clonotype was seen ten or more times. The chain carries TRBV7-9 and TRBJ2-5; no reliable D call. Germline V CDR1 and CDR2: SEHNR, FQNEAQ (reference sequence). There are 12 residues in the CDR3. V gave up 5 bases and J gave up 5 bases, with 9 bases separating them. CDR3 loop: CASSPSRETQYF. CDR3 nucleotides: TGTGCCAGCAGCCCCTCTCGGGAGACCCAGTACTTC.

The chain employs TRBV2 and TRBJ2-1; maybe TRBD1 (5 bases). Germline V gene lookup returns CDR1 SNHLY and CDR2 FYNNEI. This CDR3 has 12 amino acids. Between the trimmed V and J ends, which lost 6 bases and 5 bases, there was a span of 8 bases. This CDR3 is CASRTDNNEQFF. CDR3 DNA: TGTGCCAGCAGAACGGACAACAATGAGCAGTTCTTC.

This clonotype was observed at least ten times. The chain links TRBV7-9 to TRBJ2-4, with D perhaps TRBD2 (6 bases). The ends were cut back, 1 base at V and 13 bases at J, with 17 bases in the middle. The CDR3 extends over 14 amino acids. CDR1 and CDR2 (germline): SEHNR, FQNEAQ (reference sequence). The CDR3 DNA is TGTGCCAGCAGCTTAGGGGGGAGGTTTACCGCCCAGTACTTC. Its translation: CASSLGGRFTAQYF.

In its sample, this clonotype was seen a few times. The chain carries TRBV2 and TRBJ2-7; D gene ambiguous. CDR1 and CDR2 from the germline V gene are SNHLY and FYNNEI. This CDR3 contains 10 residues. With 5 bases removed from V and 6 bases from J, the gap between germline ends came to 5 bases. This CDR3 is CASSLLEQYF. In DNA form, the CDR3 reads TGTGCCAGCAGTCTGCTCGAGCAGTACTTC.

This clonotype has just a few counts. CDR3 sequence: CASSVAGGQVTGELFF. CDR3 DNA sequence: TGTGCCAGCAGCGTAGCCGGAGGACAGGTCACCGGGGAGCTGTTTTTT. The chain employs TRBV9 and TRBJ2-2, with 7 bases aligning to TRBD1. J gave up 4 bases and V 0 bases, and 6 bases lay outside the gene matches. The CDR3 covers 16 residues. CDR1 SGDLS and CDR2 YYNGEE come from the germline V gene.

This clonotype was counted ten times or more. V usage is TRBV6-1 and J usage is TRBJ1-4, with 9 bases identical to TRBD1. The CDR3 contains 17 residues. V shed 1 base, J shed 4 bases, and the junction held 7 bases outside the gene matches. Germline-derived CDR1 and CDR2 are MNHNS and SASEGT. The CDR3 sequence is CASSEGHPGQGNEKLFF. The CDR3 DNA sequence: TGTGCCAGCAGTGAAGGCCATCCGGGACAGGGTAATGAAAAACTGTTTTTT.

In this sample, this clonotype turned up many times. The CDR3 DNA sequence: TGTGCCAGTAGTCACCCGGGTCATGAGCAGTTCTTC. As protein: CASSHPGHEQFF. This chain uses TRBV19 with TRBJ2-1; D ambiguous. Trimming cost V 5 bases and J 8 bases, with 10 bases left between them. Germline V lookup: CDR1 LNHDA, CDR2 SQIVND (reference sequence). The CDR3 totals 12 residues.

This clonotype was seen ten or more times. V usage is TRBV18 and J usage is TRBJ1-4; the D gene is possibly TRBD1 (5 bases). In germline, CDR1 is KGHSH, CDR2 LQKENI. This CDR3 contains 15 residues. Trimming left V 5 bases short and J 4 bases short, with 14 bases between. The CDR3 loop is CASSAGARNNEKLFF. CDR3 in DNA: TGTGCCAGCTCAGCCGGGGCGAGGAATAATGAAAAACTGTTTTTT.

The chain recombines TRBV20-1 with TRBJ2-1; 7 nucleotides align to TRBD2. Per germline, CDR1 DFQATT and CDR2 SNEGSKA (reference sequence). This CDR3 spans 13 amino acids. J was trimmed by 3 bases and V by 7 bases; bases with no gene match: 6. The CDR3 sequence is CSVGLADYNEQFF. The CDR3 nucleotides are TGCAGTGTGGGGCTAGCGGACTACAATGAGCAGTTCTTC.

V gene TRBV12-3 or TRBV12-4 combines with J gene TRBJ2-3, with D perhaps TRBD1 or TRBD2 (5 bases each). The CDR3 is 11 amino acids. Trimming took 5 bases from V and 6 from J, leaving 6 bases between them. CDR3 sequence: CASSGDDTQYF. The CDR3 nucleotides are TGTGCCAGCAGTGGGGACGATACGCAGTATTTT.

This chain joins TRBV12-3 or TRBV12-4 and TRBJ1-2; no clear D. V shed 3 bases and J shed 6 bases, with 17 bases lying between them. This CDR3 comprises 15 residues. CDR3 sequence: CASSLRRGLTDGYTF. The CDR3 DNA is TGTGCCAGCAGTTTGCGGAGAGGGTTAACGGATGGCTACACCTTC.

This clonotype was seen repeatedly, ten times or more. The V gene is TRBV7-2, the J gene TRBJ2-7; D perhaps matches TRBD2 (5 bases). The germline gives CDR1 SGHTA, CDR2 FQGNSA. The CDR3 runs 15 residues. Trimming took off 3 bases at V and 1 base at J, with 13 bases between the two ends. The CDR3 here is CASSFTLAPSYEQYF. CDR3 sequence (DNA): TGTGCCAGCAGCTTCACCCTAGCTCCTTCCTACGAGCAGTACTTC.

This chain uses TRBV4-2 with TRBJ2-7, with 8 bases that match TRBD2. In germline, CDR1 is LGHNA, CDR2 YNFKEQ. The CDR3 contains 15 residues. Losses at the gene ends were 4 bases for V and 4 bases for J; bases not matched to a gene: 9. CDR3 bases: TGTGCCAGCAGCCTATCCGAGGGACTAGGGTACGAGCAGTACTTC. This sequence encodes CASSLSEGLGYEQYF.

This clonotype has at least ten counts. DNA for the CDR3: TGCGCCAGCAGCCAAGAGGCCTTGACAGGGGGGAACTATGGCTACACCTTC. Amino acids: CASSQEALTGGNYGYTF. The rearrangement uses TRBV4-1 and TRBJ1-2; 9 bases are a match to TRBD1. The CDR3 contains 17 residues. J was trimmed by 2 bases and V by 0 bases; bases with no gene match: 7. The germline V gene has CDR1 MGHRA and CDR2 YSYEKL.

This clonotype was observed a few times. The chain uses TRBV27 and TRBJ2-7; no clear D gene. This CDR3 is built from 11 residues. The germline V gene encodes CDR1 MNHEY and CDR2 SMNVEV (reference sequence). Trimming removed 4 bases at V and 5 bases at J, with 6 bases between. DNA of the CDR3: TGTGCCAGCAGTTCGTTGAACGAGCAGTACTTC. Translating it yields CASSSLNEQYF.

The chain joins TRBV5-1 to TRBJ2-7; 8 bases line up with TRBD1. This CDR3 comprises 15 residues. The germline gives CDR1 SGHRS, CDR2 YFSETQ. J was trimmed by 2 bases and V by 0 bases; bases with no gene match: 4. CDR3 region: CASSLGQGIPYEQYF. CDR3 nucleotide sequence: TGCGCCAGCAGCTTGGGACAGGGGATCCCCTACGAGCAGTACTTC.

The CDR3 bases are TGTGCCAGCAGGTTCGACAGGGGAGGCACAGATACGCAGTATTTT. Translating it yields CASRFDRGGTDTQYF. The chain joins TRBV2 to TRBJ2-3, with 8 bases identical to TRBD1. The CDR3 is made up of 15 amino acids. From germline, CDR1 is SNHLY and CDR2 FYNNEI. J was trimmed by 1 base and V by 6 bases; bases with no gene match: 6.

A few counts support this clonotype. The rearrangement links TRBV12-3 or TRBV12-4 to TRBJ1-2, with D uncertain. Trimming shortened V by 5 bases and J by 4 bases, and 11 bases separated the two germline ends. The CDR3 has 13 residues. This CDR3 is CASSRGEIYGYTF. DNA for the CDR3: TGTGCCAGCAGTCGCGGGGAGATCTATGGCTACACCTTC.

This rearrangement joins TRBV5-1 to TRBJ2-7, with D perhaps matching TRBD1 or TRBD2 (6 bases each). Germline CDR1 SGHRS, CDR2 YFSETQ. This CDR3 has 14 residues. V lost 2 bases and J lost 0, with 9 bases in between. The DNA of the CDR3 is TGCGCCAGCAGCTTACAGGGAGGCTCCTACGAGCAGTACTTC. It specifies CASSLQGGSYEQYF.

This clonotype came up many times. The V gene is TRBV20-1, the J gene TRBJ1-4, with 8 bases fitting TRBD1. The CDR3 contains 16 residues. J was trimmed by 5 bases and V by 6 bases; bases with no gene match: 14. Germline lookup yields CDR1 DFQATT and CDR2 SNEGSKA (reference sequence). This chain's CDR3 is CSAPGDRNQVNEKLFF. DNA for the CDR3: TGCAGTGCCCCCGGGGACAGGAACCAAGTCAATGAAAAACTGTTTTTT.

The rearrangement links TRBV3-1 to TRBJ2-5; 8 nucleotides match TRBD2. The germline V gene encodes CDR1 LGHDT and CDR2 YNNKEL (reference sequence). J lost 7 bases, V lost 6 bases, and 10 bases had no gene match. The CDR3 totals 14 residues. The CDR3 region is CASRHSGTYRTQYF. CDR3 DNA: TGTGCCAGCAGACATAGCGGGACCTACCGGACCCAGTACTTC.